Detailed here is one T cell receptor (beta chain). No cognate antigen has been identified for it. No clone much larger than this one lies a single base away; base qualities are absent. Including the terminal cysteine and phenylalanine, the CDR3 comprises 14 residues. The retained sequence is limited to the CDR3, 42 bases, with the frame set at the first base. Trimming accounts for 5 bases at V and 5 bases at J, while the number of junction bases matched to no gene is 8. The CDR1 and CDR2 encoded by the germline V gene (reference sequence) are DFQATT and SNEGSKA. The data derive from a study of T-cell reconstitution after alpha-beta-depleted transplantation in children listed by TCRdb under 2016. For the study in its entirety: The study quantitatively tracked T-cell immune reconstitution after TCRalphabeta/CD19-depleted allogeneic hematopoietic cell transplantation in children using TCR repertoire profiling.

The research as a whole found: Hyperexpanded clone frequencies declined over subsequent months; after one year, T-cell counts and TCRbeta diversity were mostly attributed to newly produced T cells. About two months after transplant, the apparently early recovery of alphabetaT-cell counts reportedly depended on just several hundred clones that had expanded rapidly and came from non-depleted graft cells. In some patients, high TCRbeta diversity at day 60 was attributed to recipient T cells and intrathymic progenitors that had survived conditioning.

This specimen's treatment or condition label, per the study, means: allogeneic hematopoietic cell transplantation with graft depleted of TCRalphabeta T cells and CD19 B cells. The transplant recipients were children given TCRalphabeta/CD19-depleted allogeneic hematopoietic cell grafts. Library prep was done by PCR. The sample was run on an Illumina HiSeq 2500. TCR library preparation used molecular barcoding, with unique molecular identifiers applied to normalize quantification of the TCRbeta repertoire. TCRdb reanalyzed the raw reads on its own, using fastp at Q25 for trimming and MiXCR for clone calling, and kept in-frame beta chains. Here each entry gathers all rows of one CDR3 protein and keeps the most common genes and DNA. In all, the sample holds some 140,000 distinct CDR3 sequences, and roughly 10% of those were seen once. 24% of the sample belongs to the ten largest clones.

The TCR comes from a girl less than two years old who had a stem cell transplant for combined immunodeficiency, so the T cells may come from the graft donor. The chain is made from TRBV20-1 and TRBJ2-2; the junction holds 7 bases that match TRBD2. The source was PBMCs, mostly from graft donor cells, collected 180 days after TCRalphabeta/CD19-depleted stem cell transplant. The bases read TGCAGTGCTCGCCGCGGGGGAGGGACCGGGGAGCTGTTTTTT. Its coded protein is CSARRGGGTGELFF.